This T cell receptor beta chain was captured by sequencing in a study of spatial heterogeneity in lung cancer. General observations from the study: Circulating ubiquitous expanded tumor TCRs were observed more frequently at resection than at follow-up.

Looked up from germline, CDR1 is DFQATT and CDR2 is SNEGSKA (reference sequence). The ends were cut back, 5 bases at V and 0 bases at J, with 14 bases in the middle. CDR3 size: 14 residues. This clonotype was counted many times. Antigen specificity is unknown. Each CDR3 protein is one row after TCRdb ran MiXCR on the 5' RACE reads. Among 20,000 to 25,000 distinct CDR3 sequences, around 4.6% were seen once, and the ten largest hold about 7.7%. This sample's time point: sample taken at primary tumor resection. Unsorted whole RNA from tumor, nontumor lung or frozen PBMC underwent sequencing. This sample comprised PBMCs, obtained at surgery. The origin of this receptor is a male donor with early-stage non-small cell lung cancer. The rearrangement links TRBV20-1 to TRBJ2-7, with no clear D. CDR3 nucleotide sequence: TGCAGTGCTTATCGGAATAGGCACTCCTACGAGCAGTACTTC. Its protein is CSAYRNRHSYEQYF.